This is a list of T cell receptor beta chains from one sample in a study of beta chain features in type 1 diabetes. Some clones are missing from TCRdb's copy, which holds only in-frame ones; the method was immunoSEQ multiplex PCR. The sample shows under 250,000 clones, 14% of them seen only once. Specimen: naive CD4+ T cells from blood. The receptors stem from a woman in her forties in good health. The CDR3 runs from the conserved cysteine through the conserved F or W. A D gene is named only where the DNA matches it firmly.

TRBV2	-	TRBJ1-6	CASRKQGWDSPLHF
TRBV4-3	-	TRBJ2-3	CASSQVGGARDTQYF
TRBV6-1	TRBD1	TRBJ1-2	CASSGTGQGFGYTF
TRBV11-2	-	TRBJ1-3	CASSSGVGNTIYF
TRBV10-3	TRBD1	TRBJ1-6	CAISERGAGTGISALHF
TRBV4-3	TRBD2	TRBJ2-3	CASSQGTSGARPTDTQYF
TRBV18	TRBD1	TRBJ1-5	CASSLGQVSNQPQHF
TRBV9	-	TRBJ2-3	CASSGTGSSTDTQYF
TRBV4-3	TRBD2	TRBJ2-1	CASSQETGGGYNEQFF
TRBV15	-	TRBJ1-1	CPDVVGNGEGVLSEAFF